The 29 T cell receptor beta chains in this list originate from one sample, sequenced in a study of metastatic and nonmetastatic thyroid tumors. Thyroid surgery was performed in patients who had received no treatment beforehand. Via MiXCR, TCRdb re-called the PCR reads. Altogether around 14,000 clones are present, around 3.6% being singletons, with the ten largest covering roughly 29%. Material: tumor tissue. The source is a female donor with papillary thyroid cancer or a benign thyroid nodule (not recorded which). Some clones in this sample may be carry-over from other donors' samples.

The V gene is TRBV6-5, the J gene TRBJ2-7; 8 nucleotides align to TRBD1. This CDR3 spans 15 amino acids. V dropped 1 base and J dropped 3; count of bases not matched to a gene: 5. CDR1 is MNHEY, CDR2 SVGAGI, per germline. The CDR3 DNA reads as TGTGCCAGCAGTTACTTGGGACAGGAAAGCTACGAGCAGTACTTC. This encodes CASSYLGQESYEQYF.

This clone was observed a handful of times. Sequence at one end of the junction differs from germline and may be a read error. This chain joins TRBV4-1 and TRBJ2-3; 8 bases are a match to TRBD1. Germline V CDR1 and CDR2: MGHRA, YSYEKL. This CDR3 is built from 13 residues. The DNA for the CDR3 is TGCGCCAGCATCCAAAATACAGGGGGTACGCAGTATTTT. This gives the protein CASIQNTGGTQYF.

The rearrangement links TRBV5-1 to TRBJ2-2; 14 bases align to TRBD2. Germline V gene data show CDR1 as SGHRS and CDR2 as YFSETQ. This CDR3 has 17 amino acids. Germline trimming cut 3 bases from V and 4 bases from J; bases unmatched to any gene: 5. The CDR3 sequence: CASSWTSGRLATGELFF. CDR3 coding DNA: TGCGCCAGCAGCTGGACTAGCGGGAGGCTGGCCACCGGGGAGCTGTTTTTT.

This clone was picked up a small number of times. Here the CDR3 omits its conserved ending phenylalanine or tryptophan, so a read error is the likely source. The chain recombines TRBV7-7 with TRBJ2-5, with 7 bases matching TRBD1. Germline values: CDR1 SSHAT, CDR2 FNYEAQ (reference sequence). The CDR3 contains 16 residues. The CDR3 here is CASSLGLDRFSETQYS. For the CDR3, the DNA is TGTGCTAGCAGCTTAGGTCTGGACAGGTTTTCGGAGACCCAGTACTCC.

This clone turned up a few times. The CDR3 sequence is CASSLGLQGVAEAFF. CDR3 in DNA: TGTGCCAGCAGTTTAGGCTTGCAGGGGGTGGCTGAAGCTTTCTTT. The gene calls are TRBV12-3 or TRBV12-4 and TRBJ1-1, with 7 bases matching TRBD1. With V trimmed by 1 base and J by 6 bases, 8 bases remained unmatched. The CDR3 length is 15 residues.

This chain connects TRBV6-1 to TRBJ2-1; tentatively, D is TRBD2 (6 bases). CDR3 length: 15 amino acids. Germline lookup yields CDR1 MNHNS and CDR2 SASEGT. V was shortened by 1 base and J by 4 bases, with 11 bases between the two germline ends. Here the CDR3 reads CASSEDSGSYNEQFF. DNA of the CDR3: TGTGCCAGCAGTGAAGATAGCGGTAGTTACAATGAGCAGTTCTTC.

This clone came up a few times. This chain connects TRBV19 to TRBJ2-2; D call uncertain. Trimming took off 6 bases at V and 6 bases at J, with 8 bases between the two ends. The CDR3 runs 12 residues. Looked up from germline, CDR1 is LNHDA and CDR2 is SQIVND (reference sequence). Written as DNA, the CDR3 is TGTGCCAGTAGGTTTGGGCCCGGGGAGCTGTTTTTT. Its translation: CASRFGPGELFF.

The rearrangement links TRBV6-2 or TRBV6-3 to TRBJ1-1; weak D call: TRBD1 (5 bases). The CDR3 sequence is 15 residues long. Trimming removed 5 bases at V and 1 base at J, with 14 bases between. Germline CDR1 MNHEY, CDR2 SVGEGT. CDR3 loop: CASSKGYRPNTEAFF. The CDR3 DNA is TGTGCCAGCAGTAAAGGATACAGGCCGAACACTGAAGCTTTCTTT.

The rearrangement joins TRBV30 to TRBJ1-1; D unresolved. V lost 0 bases, J lost 1 base, and 9 bases lay in between. The CDR3 is made up of 14 amino acids. The germline V gene has CDR1 GTSNPN and CDR2 SVGIG (reference sequence). The CDR3 is CAWSVSGPNTEAFF. Written as DNA, the CDR3 is TGTGCCTGGAGTGTATCTGGGCCGAACACTGAAGCTTTCTTT.

The chain joins TRBV14 to TRBJ2-3; D not resolved. This CDR3 contains 13 residues. Germline CDR1 SGHDN, CDR2 FVKESK. Trimming removed 1 base at V and 6 bases at J, with 8 bases between. The CDR3 region has the DNA TGTGCCAGCAGCCAAGCCACATTTGATACGCAGTATTTT. Its protein product is CASSQATFDTQYF.

This clone was recorded many times. The rearrangement joins TRBV6-2 or TRBV6-3 to TRBJ1-1, with no clear D. Trimming cost V 4 bases and J 1 base, with 7 bases left between them. CDR1 MNHEY and CDR2 SVGEGT come from the germline V gene. The CDR3 has 13 amino acids. CDR3 sequence reads: CASSFTENTEAFF. The CDR3 DNA follows: TGTGCCAGCAGTTTTACAGAGAACACTGAAGCTTTCTTT.

The chain combines TRBV7-3 with TRBJ1-6, with a weak D call TRBD1 (5 bases). Germline values: CDR1 SGHTA, CDR2 FQGTGA. The CDR3 is 22 amino acids. Trimming cost V 5 bases and J 0 bases, with 29 bases left between them. The CDR3 nucleotides are TGTGCCAGCAGCCGAACAAGGCCCTGGGACGGCCGCGTCAGCTCCTATAATTCACCCCTCCACTTT. This encodes CASSRTRPWDGRVSSYNSPLHF.

The V gene is TRBV2, the J gene TRBJ2-7; tentatively, D is TRBD1 (5 bases). Between the trimmed V and J ends, which lost 4 bases and 7 bases, there was a span of 14 bases. The CDR3 consists of 13 residues. Germline V gene data show CDR1 as SNHLY and CDR2 as FYNNEI. The CDR3 sequence: CASSAGSGWEQYF. CDR3 bases: TGTGCCAGCAGTGCGGGTTCAGGGTGGGAGCAGTACTTC.

This clone was counted only a few times. This chain uses TRBV5-6 with TRBJ2-3, with a possible D match to TRBD2 (6 bases). CDR1 is SGHDT and CDR2 is YYEEEE in the germline V gene. This CDR3 contains 16 residues. V lost 6 bases and J 2 bases, leaving 19 bases between the germline ends. The CDR3 coding sequence is TGTGCCAGCACCGGAGAGGGACTCCTCAACACAGATACGCAGTATTTT. This translates into CASTGEGLLNTDTQYF.

This clone occurred a few times. V and J are TRBV6-1 and TRBJ2-7; possibly TRBD1 for D (6 bases). The V end lost 8 bases, the J end lost 4 bases, and 15 bases lay between the germline ends. In germline, CDR1 is MNHNS, CDR2 SASEGT. CDR3 size: 13 residues. CDR3 in amino acids: CASGSPRGYEQYF. The CDR3 nucleotides are TGTGCCAGCGGCTCCCCGAGGGGGTACGAGCAGTACTTC.

The rearrangement links TRBV19 to TRBJ2-1; D is tentatively TRBD1 or TRBD2 (6 bases each). The germline CDR1 and CDR2 sequences are LNHDA and SQIVND (reference sequence). V was trimmed by 7 bases and J by 4 bases, leaving 17 bases between them. The CDR3 has 15 amino acids. The CDR3 nucleotides read TGTGCCAGTACCATACTAGGGGGGCGATACAATGAGCAGTTCTTC. Encoded protein: CASTILGGRYNEQFF.

CDR3 DNA sequence: TGTGCCAGCAGTGGGGGCCCTCGGACAGTTTACGAGCAGTACTTC. Translating gives CASSGGPRTVYEQYF. This chain links TRBV28 with TRBJ2-7; a possible D gene is TRBD1 (6 bases). Germline V gene lookup returns CDR1 MDHEN and CDR2 SYDVKM. Trimming cost V 5 bases and J 4 bases, with 18 bases left between them. The CDR3 spans 15 residues.

Of note for this clone: One end of the junction does not line up with germline, which may come from a read error. The chain carries TRBV5-6 and TRBJ2-7, with D perhaps TRBD1 or TRBD2 (5 bases each). CDR1 is SGHDT and CDR2 is YYEEEE in the germline V gene. The CDR3 spans 14 residues. DNA of the CDR3: TGTGCCTGCAGCATTCGGGACCGAACCTACGAGCAGTACTTC. Translation gives CACSIRDRTYEQYF.

The chain joins TRBV6-1 to TRBJ1-3; TRBD1 is a possible D gene (5 bases). The V gene's germline CDR1 is MNHNS and CDR2 SASEGT. The CDR3 is 14 amino acids. V gave up 6 bases and J gave up 0 bases, with 9 bases separating them. For the CDR3, the DNA is TGTGCCAGCAGCCTGGGACTCTCTGGAAACACCATATATTTT. Translation: CASSLGLSGNTIYF.

This clone was counted only a few times. This sequence joins TRBV5-1 and TRBJ2-1, with TRBD1 matching over 8 bases. Trimming at V came to 1 base and at J to 8 bases, leaving 8 bases not matched to a gene. CDR3 length: 15 amino acids. Looked up from germline, CDR1 is SGHRS and CDR2 is YFSETQ. CDR3: CASSLRTGQLDEQFF. For the CDR3, the DNA is TGCGCCAGCAGCTTGAGGACAGGGCAATTAGATGAGCAGTTCTTC. Full variable domain (missing parts from reference TRBV5-1 and TRBJ2-1): KAGVTQTPRYLIKTRGQQVTLSCSPISGHRSVSWYQQTPGQGLQFLFEYFSETQRNKGNFPGRFSGRQFSNSRSEMNVSTLELGDSALYLCASSLRTGQLDEQFFGPGTRLTVL.

This clone has only a few counts. The chain employs TRBV2 and TRBJ1-5; tentative D call: TRBD1 (5 bases). The germline CDR1 and CDR2 sequences are SNHLY and FYNNEI. The ends were cut back, 6 bases at V and 7 bases at J, with 10 bases in the middle. The CDR3 contains 12 residues. The chain's CDR3 is CASRSGIQPQHF. In DNA form, the CDR3 reads TGTGCCAGCAGGTCAGGGATACAGCCCCAGCATTTT.

The genes are TRBV7-8 and TRBJ1-5; D is possibly TRBD1 (6 bases). The CDR3 spans 14 residues. V was trimmed by 7 bases and J by 4 bases, leaving 14 bases between them. Germline V CDR1 and CDR2: SGHVS, FQNEAQ. In DNA, the CDR3 is TGTGCCAGCAAACCGCTAGGGGGGAATCAGCCCCAGCATTTT. Encoded protein: CASKPLGGNQPQHF.

The chain joins TRBV6-1 to TRBJ2-7, with D perhaps TRBD1 (5 bases). CDR3 size: 13 residues. In germline, CDR1 is MNHNS, CDR2 SASEGT. Trimming shortened V by 7 bases and J by 1 base, and 11 bases separated the two germline ends. The CDR3 nucleotides are TGTGCCAGCAATCGGCCAGGGTCCTACGAGCAGTACTTC. The encoded protein is CASNRPGSYEQYF.

V gene TRBV5-1 combines with J gene TRBJ1-2; TRBD1 aligns across 7 bases. CDR3 length equals 13 residues. Per the germline V gene, CDR1 is SGHRS and CDR2 is YFSETQ. After removal of 2 bases from V and 8 bases from J, the junction contained 6 bases not matched to a gene. CDR3 DNA: TGCGCCAGCAGCTTACAGGGGAGCAGGGGCTACACCTTC. Its protein is CASSLQGSRGYTF.

The table lists this clone with a few counts. The V and J genes are TRBV20-1 and TRBJ2-1; a possible D gene is TRBD2 (7 bases). The germline V gene encodes CDR1 DFQATT and CDR2 SNEGSKA (reference sequence). This CDR3 spans 15 amino acids. V lost 6 bases and J 5 bases, leaving 20 bases between the germline ends. The CDR3 DNA follows: TGCAGTGCAGGGGGGGGAGCGGGACGGGACAATGAGCAGTTCTTC. Its translation: CSAGGGAGRDNEQFF.

In its sample, this clone was seen many times. J is TRBJ1-2 and V is TRBV30; unclear D gene. CDR3 size: 13 residues. The V end lost 0 bases, the J end lost 6 bases, and 11 bases lay between the germline ends. Germline V gives CDR1 GTSNPN, CDR2 SVGIG (reference sequence). The CDR3 here is CAWSVRTNDGYTF. CDR3 in DNA: TGTGCCTGGAGTGTAAGGACGAACGATGGCTACACCTTC.

The chain combines TRBV7-9 with TRBJ2-1; D not certain. The CDR3 has 13 residues. Trimming shortened V by 6 bases and J by 9 bases, and 15 bases separated the two germline ends. CDR1 is SEHNR and CDR2 is FQNEAQ in the germline V gene (reference sequence). CDR3: CASSYAGAPEQFF. DNA of the CDR3: TGTGCCAGCAGTTACGCCGGCGCCCCTGAGCAGTTCTTC.

The V gene is TRBV12-3 or TRBV12-4, the J gene TRBJ2-5; 10 bases map to TRBD2. CDR3 length: 16 residues. V gave up 4 bases and J gave up 7 bases; unmatched junction bases: 12. The DNA of the CDR3 is TGTGCCAGCAGTTATTCGAGCGGGAGGGCCTCGGGGACCCAGTACTTC. Residues: CASSYSSGRASGTQYF.

This clone has just a few counts. The chain is built from TRBV28 and TRBJ2-6, with D hard to call. Germline V gene data show CDR1 as MDHEN and CDR2 as SYDVKM. Trimming took 8 bases from V and 3 from J, leaving 11 bases between them. This CDR3 contains 14 residues. Here the CDR3 reads CASLGSGGANVLTF. CDR3 nucleotides: TGTGCCAGCCTCGGGTCTGGTGGGGCCAACGTCCTGACTTTC.